The clone carrying this T cell receptor beta chain was found many times. The entry originates in a study of T cells after yellow fever vaccination. Findings and limits, study-wide: The study found a weaker secondary response that peaked faster, day 5 versus 15. Subsequent to the booster, the majority of primary-vaccination clones reappeared (less than 97% CD4, 88% CD8).

The CDR3 totals 14 residues. Per the germline V gene, CDR1 is SGHRS and CDR2 is YFSETQ. The V gene lost 0 bases and the J gene lost 7 bases, with 14 bases spanning the gap. TCR cDNA was made by 5'RACE template switching, adding a universal primer site and UMIs. One entry per CDR3 protein, called by TCRdb with MiXCR from the 5' RACE reads. The table lists roughly 96,000 distinct CDR3 sequences, approximately 8.4% of them singletons, with roughly 17% in the top ten. Here the sequenced sample was CD8+ T cells not binding an NS4B(214-222) dextramer, sorted from PBMCs, taken less than 16 days after the first yellow fever vaccination. The origin of this receptor is a man younger than 35 who received the YFV17D yellow fever vaccine. This rearrangement joins TRBV5-1 to TRBJ2-7, with D unresolved. The CDR3 nucleotides are TGCGCCAGCAGCTTGGAAGTCTTCGGACGGGAGCAGTACTTC. Translated, it gives CASSLEVFGREQYF.